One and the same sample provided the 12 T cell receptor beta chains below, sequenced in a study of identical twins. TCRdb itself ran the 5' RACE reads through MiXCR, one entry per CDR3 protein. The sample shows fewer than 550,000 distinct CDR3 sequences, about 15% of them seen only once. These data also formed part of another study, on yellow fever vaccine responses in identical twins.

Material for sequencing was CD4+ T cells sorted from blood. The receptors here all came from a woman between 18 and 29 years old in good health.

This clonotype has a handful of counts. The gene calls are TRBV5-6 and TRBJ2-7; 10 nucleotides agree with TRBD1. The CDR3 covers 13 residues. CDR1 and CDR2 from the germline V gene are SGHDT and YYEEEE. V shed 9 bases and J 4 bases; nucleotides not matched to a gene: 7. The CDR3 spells CATRRQGAYEQYF. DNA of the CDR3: TGTGCCACTCGGCGACAGGGGGCTTACGAGCAGTACTTC. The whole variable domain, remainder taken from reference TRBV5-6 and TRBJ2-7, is DAGVTQSPTHLIKTRGQQVTLRCSPKSGHDTVSWYQQALGQGPQFIFQYYEEEERQRGNFPDRFSGHQFPNYSSELNVNALLLGDSALYLCATRRQGAYEQYFGPGTRLTVT.

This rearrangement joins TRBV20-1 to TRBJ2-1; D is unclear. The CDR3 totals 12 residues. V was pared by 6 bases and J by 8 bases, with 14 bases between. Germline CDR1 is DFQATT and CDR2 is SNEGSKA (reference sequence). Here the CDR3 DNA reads TGCAGTGCCACGGACCCGAGGTATGAGCAGTTCTTC. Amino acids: CSATDPRYEQFF.

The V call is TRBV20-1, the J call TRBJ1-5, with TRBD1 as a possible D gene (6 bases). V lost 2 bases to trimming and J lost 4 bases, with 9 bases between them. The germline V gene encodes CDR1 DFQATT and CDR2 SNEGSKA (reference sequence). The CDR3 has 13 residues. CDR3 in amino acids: CSARSQGNQPQHF. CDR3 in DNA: TGCAGTGCTAGAAGTCAGGGGAATCAGCCCCAGCATTTT.

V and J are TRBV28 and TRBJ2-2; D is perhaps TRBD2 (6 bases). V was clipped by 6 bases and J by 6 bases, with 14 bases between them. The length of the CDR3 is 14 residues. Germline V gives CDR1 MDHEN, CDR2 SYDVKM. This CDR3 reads CASSPWGVAGELFF. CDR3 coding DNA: TGTGCCAGCAGCCCTTGGGGGGTGGCCGGGGAGCTGTTTTTT.

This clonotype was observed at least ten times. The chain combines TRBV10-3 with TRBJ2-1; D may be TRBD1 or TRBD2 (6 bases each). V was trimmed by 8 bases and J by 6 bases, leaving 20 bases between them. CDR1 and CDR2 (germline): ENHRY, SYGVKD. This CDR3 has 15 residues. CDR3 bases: TGTGCCATCCAGGACAGCCATCTGGGGGGCAATGAGCAGTTCTTC. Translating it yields CAIQDSHLGGNEQFF.

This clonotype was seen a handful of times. The CDR3 region has the DNA TGTGCCAGCGTTGGGGACAGGGGATACACCGGGGAGCTGTTTTTT. Its translation is CASVGDRGYTGELFF. This chain connects TRBV6-5 to TRBJ2-2, with 10 bases lining up with TRBD1. Germline V gives CDR1 MNHEY, CDR2 SVGAGI. The CDR3 has 15 residues. V lost 8 bases to trimming and J lost 3 bases; unmatched junction nucleotides: 6.

The CDR3 DNA follows: TGTGCCAGCAGCCCAGGGACTAGCATAATCGCCGAGCAGTACTTC. It translates to CASSPGTSIIAEQYF. The chain recombines TRBV5-6 with TRBJ2-7; 9 nucleotides match TRBD2. This CDR3 has 15 amino acids. The germline V gene has CDR1 SGHDT and CDR2 YYEEEE. Germline trimming cut 4 bases from V and 6 bases from J; bases unmatched to any gene: 11. Full variable domain (remainder filled in from reference TRBV5-6 and TRBJ2-7): DAGVTQSPTHLIKTRGQQVTLRCSPKSGHDTVSWYQQALGQGPQFIFQYYEEEERQRGNFPDRFSGHQFPNYSSELNVNALLLGDSALYLCASSPGTSIIAEQYFGPGTRLTVT.

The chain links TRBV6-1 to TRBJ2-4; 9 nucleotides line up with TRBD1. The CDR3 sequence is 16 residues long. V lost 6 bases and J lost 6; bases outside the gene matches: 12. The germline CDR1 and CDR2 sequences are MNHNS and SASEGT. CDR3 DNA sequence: TGTGCCAGCAGCACAACAGGGGGCCAAGCGGGAAACATTCAGTACTTC. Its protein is CASSTTGGQAGNIQYF.

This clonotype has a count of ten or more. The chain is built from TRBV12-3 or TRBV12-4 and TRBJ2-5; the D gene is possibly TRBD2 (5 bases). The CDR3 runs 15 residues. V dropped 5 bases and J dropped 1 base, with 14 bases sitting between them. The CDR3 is CASSALSGFQETQYF. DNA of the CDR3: TGTGCCAGCAGTGCCTTATCGGGGTTCCAAGAGACCCAGTACTTC.

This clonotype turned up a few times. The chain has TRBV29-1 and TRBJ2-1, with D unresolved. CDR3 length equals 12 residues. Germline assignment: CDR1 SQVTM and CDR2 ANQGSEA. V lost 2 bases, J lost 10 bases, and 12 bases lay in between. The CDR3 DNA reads TGCAGCGTTGAACAGGCCTCAACCGAGCAGTTCTTC. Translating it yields CSVEQASTEQFF.

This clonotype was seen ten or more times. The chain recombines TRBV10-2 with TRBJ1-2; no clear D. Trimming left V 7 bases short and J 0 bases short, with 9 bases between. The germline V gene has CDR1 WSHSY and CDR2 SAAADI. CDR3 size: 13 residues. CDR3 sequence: CASKDGSNYGYTF. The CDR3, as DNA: TGCGCCAGCAAGGACGGATCTAACTATGGCTACACCTTC.

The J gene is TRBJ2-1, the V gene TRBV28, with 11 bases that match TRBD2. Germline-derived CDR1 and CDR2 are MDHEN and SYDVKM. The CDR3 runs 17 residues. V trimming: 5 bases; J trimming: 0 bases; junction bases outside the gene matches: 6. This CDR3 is CASSPAGTSGSYNEQFF. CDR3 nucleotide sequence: TGTGCCAGCAGTCCCGCCGGGACTAGCGGCTCCTACAATGAGCAGTTCTTC.